This T cell receptor beta chain was captured by sequencing in a study of blood T cells in healthy people across ages. Across the whole study: Roughly one uniquely barcoded beta molecule per two T cells was captured.

Whole-study results and caveats: Among T cells, TCR beta diversity per million cells dropped roughly linearly as age rose.

In its sample, this clonotype was seen many times. Antigen specificity is unknown. The use of a sample-barcoded 5' primer and a J-beta primer mix characterized a second PCR of roughly 6 to 11 cycles. TCRdb itself ran the 5' RACE reads through MiXCR, one entry per CDR3 protein. The table includes about 700,000 distinct CDR3 sequences, about 32% detected once. Germline V gene sequence: CDR1 ENHRY, CDR2 SYGVKD. CDR3 size: 15 residues. Trimming pared 6 bases from V and 2 bases from J, leaving 17 bases between. V and J are TRBV10-3 and TRBJ2-7; possibly TRBD1 for D (5 bases). Sequencing used blood. The sequence was obtained from a woman aged 80 or over in good health. CDR3 region: CAISFDRRKAYEQYF. For the CDR3, the DNA is TGTGCCATCAGCTTCGACAGAAGGAAAGCCTACGAGCAGTACTTC.